Listed below are T cell receptor beta chains from one sample, sequenced in a study of blood T cell repertoires in COVID-19. Assay used: immunoSEQ multiplex PCR; TCRdb lists only in-frame clones, some missing. In the table there are about 50,000 clones, 65% to 85% of which are singletons. What was sequenced was peripheral blood. The source is a man between 65 and 85 years old with active COVID-19. Both conserved end residues are part of each CDR3. The D gene is left open where the match is weak. Only part of the rows carry a size: once, few, many, or a class if the clone is expanded.

D: TRBD1
size: NA
V: TRBV25-1
J: TRBJ1-1
DNA: TGTGCCAGCAGTGAAAGGAGGGGGCGAGCTTTCTTT
CDR3: CASSERRGRAFF

D: NA
size: medium-sized
V: TRBV10-3
J: TRBJ2-2
DNA: TGTGCCATCAGACGGGGAGTATCATTTGGGGAGCTGTTTTTT
CDR3: CAIRRGVSFGELFF

D: NA
size: NA
V: TRBV24-1
J: TRBJ2-5
DNA: TGTGCCACCAGTGATTTGGATCGGGGTGAGGAGACCCAGTACTTC
CDR3: CATSDLDRGEETQYF

D: NA
size: once
V: TRBV6-5
J: TRBJ2-7
DNA: TGTGCCAGCACCGGACAGCGAGGTTCCTACGAGCAGTACTTC
CDR3: CASTGQRGSYEQYF

D: TRBD2
size: NA
V: TRBV20-1
J: TRBJ2-1
DNA: TGCAGTGCTAGTAAAGCGGGAGTGGGGGGCAATGAGCAGTTCTTC
CDR3: CSASKAGVGGNEQFF

D: TRBD1
size: NA
V: TRBV7-2
J: TRBJ2-7
DNA: TGTGCCAGCAGCTCGCCGGGACAGGCCTACGAGCAGTACTTC
CDR3: CASSSPGQAYEQYF

D: TRBD2
size: NA
V: TRBV6-2/TRBV6-3
J: TRBJ2-1
DNA: TGTGCCAGCAGTTACCGGCGGGAGGGGGCCGGTGAGCAGTTCTTC
CDR3: CASSYRREGAGEQFF

D: TRBD1
size: NA
V: TRBV29-1
J: TRBJ2-7
DNA: TGCAGCGTTGAAGGACAGGGGTACGAGCAGTACTTC
CDR3: CSVEGQGYEQYF

D: TRBD1
size: few
V: TRBV11-2
J: TRBJ1-3
DNA: TGTGCCAGCAGCTTATCAACAGGGGGAGGAAACACCATATATTTT
CDR3: CASSLSTGGGNTIYF

D: TRBD1
size: NA
V: TRBV2
J: TRBJ2-1
DNA: TGTGCCAGCAGCGGCTTGACAGGGATCGATGAGCAGTTCTTC
CDR3: CASSGLTGIDEQFF

D: TRBD1
size: NA
V: TRBV4-2
J: TRBJ2-1
DNA: TGTGCCAGCAGCCGCGACAGGGCCAATGAGCAGTTCTTC
CDR3: CASSRDRANEQFF

D: NA
size: NA
V: TRBV5-1
J: TRBJ1-4
DNA: TGCGCCAGCAGCTTGTGGGGAGGTGCTAATGAAAAACTGTTTTTT
CDR3: CASSLWGGANEKLFF

D: NA
size: NA
V: TRBV12-5
J: TRBJ1-5
DNA: TGTGCTAGTGGTTTGGTTACAGGGAGTCAGCCCCAGCATTTT
CDR3: CASGLVTGSQPQHF

D: TRBD1
size: NA
V: TRBV25-1
J: TRBJ1-1
DNA: TGTGCCAGCAGTGACCCCCGACAGGGGAGCACTGAAGCTTTCTTT
CDR3: CASSDPRQGSTEAFF

D: TRBD2
size: NA
V: TRBV4-3
J: TRBJ2-2
DNA: TGCGCCAGCAGCCAAGAGGCTAGCGGGAGTCCCGGGGAGCTGTTTTTT
CDR3: CASSQEASGSPGELFF

D: TRBD1
size: few
V: TRBV24-1
J: TRBJ2-2
DNA: TGTGCCACCAGTGATTTGCAATCCAGGACAGGGGGGAACACCGGGGAGCTGTTTTTT
CDR3: CATSDLQSRTGGNTGELFF

D: TRBD2
size: NA
V: TRBV6-6
J: TRBJ2-1
DNA: TGTGCCAGCAGGCAGGGACTAGCGGGAGGAGGTGAGCAGTTCTTC
CDR3: CASRQGLAGGGEQFF

D: TRBD1
size: NA
V: TRBV7-2
J: TRBJ1-2
DNA: TGTGCCAGCAGCCAGGGGGGTGGCTACACCTTC
CDR3: CASSQGGGYTF

D: NA
size: NA
V: TRBV30
J: TRBJ1-2
DNA: TGTGCCTGGAGTGTCCCCGGGGGCTATGGCTACACCTTC
CDR3: CAWSVPGGYGYTF

D: NA
size: few
V: TRBV19
J: TRBJ2-2
DNA: TGTGCCAGTAGTATAGATCCCAGAGGAGGCACCGGGGAGCTGTTTTTT
CDR3: CASSIDPRGGTGELFF

D: TRBD2
size: NA
V: TRBV9
J: TRBJ2-3
DNA: TGTGCCAGCAGCGTCCGGGAGGGTAGCACAGATACGCAGTATTTT
CDR3: CASSVREGSTDTQYF

D: NA
size: NA
V: TRBV15
J: TRBJ2-7
DNA: TGTGCCACCAGCCCAACCGGGATAACATCCTACGAGCAGTACTTC
CDR3: CATSPTGITSYEQYF

D: TRBD2
size: NA
V: TRBV19
J: TRBJ2-2
DNA: TGTGCCAGTAGTATAGTACCCCCGCTAGCGGGAGGGCCGTCCGGGGAGCTGTTTTTT
CDR3: CASSIVPPLAGGPSGELFF

D: NA
size: NA
V: TRBV19
J: TRBJ1-3
DNA: TGTGCCAGTGTACAGGGAACTGGAAACACCATATATTTT
CDR3: CASVQGTGNTIYF

D: NA
size: NA
V: TRBV5-5
J: TRBJ1-5
DNA: TGTGCCAGCAGCTTGGGGGAGAATCAGCCCCAGCATTTT
CDR3: CASSLGENQPQHF

D: NA
size: NA
V: TRBV3-1/TRBV3-2
J: TRBJ2-3
DNA: TGTGCCAGCAGCTCCCGTTGGAGGGAGGCAGATACGCAGTATTTT
CDR3: CASSSRWREADTQYF

D: NA
size: NA
V: TRBV6-2/TRBV6-3
J: TRBJ1-1
DNA: TGTGCCAGCAGTCCGACTTACACTGAAGCTTTCTTT
CDR3: CASSPTYTEAFF

D: NA
size: NA
V: TRBV4-2
J: TRBJ2-1
DNA: TGTGCCAGCAGCCAACGGGGGACTGGGACCTACAATGAGCAGTTCTTC
CDR3: CASSQRGTGTYNEQFF

D: TRBD2
size: NA
V: TRBV2
J: TRBJ2-2
DNA: TGTGCCAGCAGTGATCCCAGCGGGAGGAACACCGGGGAGCTGTTTTTT
CDR3: CASSDPSGRNTGELFF

D: TRBD2
size: NA
V: TRBV4-1
J: TRBJ2-2
DNA: TGCGCCAGCAGTCGACTTGGACTAGTAGACACCGGGGAGCTGTTTTTT
CDR3: CASSRLGLVDTGELFF

D: NA
size: NA
V: TRBV29-1
J: TRBJ2-7
DNA: TGCAGCGTTTTCACAGGTCTGTCCTACGAGCAGTACTTC
CDR3: CSVFTGLSYEQYF

D: TRBD1
size: NA
V: TRBV7-2
J: TRBJ2-3
DNA: TGTGCCAGCAGCTTAACAGGGGGAGATACGCAGTATTTT
CDR3: CASSLTGGDTQYF

D: NA
size: NA
V: TRBV9
J: TRBJ2-1
DNA: TGTGCCAGCAGCCCAGTTCGGCGGGTCGTCAATGAGCAGTTCTTC
CDR3: CASSPVRRVVNEQFF

D: NA
size: NA
V: TRBV27
J: TRBJ1-6
DNA: TGTGCCAGCAAGGAGGGGTACTTTAATAATTCACCCCTCCACTTT
CDR3: CASKEGYFNNSPLHF

D: NA
size: NA
V: TRBV6-2/TRBV6-3
J: TRBJ2-7
DNA: TGTGCCAGCAGTATTACTCGGGGTGGCGAGCAGTACTTC
CDR3: CASSITRGGEQYF

D: TRBD1
size: NA
V: TRBV7-2
J: TRBJ1-4
DNA: TGTGCCAGCAGGCCAGGGGGCACTAATGAAAAACTGTTTTTT
CDR3: CASRPGGTNEKLFF

D: TRBD2
size: NA
V: TRBV3-1/TRBV3-2
J: TRBJ2-7
DNA: TGTGCCAGCAGCCTTAGCGGGAGCTCCTACGAGCAGTACTTC
CDR3: CASSLSGSSYEQYF